This T cell receptor beta chain was profiled in a study of blood T cell repertoires in COVID-19 (dated by TCRdb to 2020 to 2021). Notes on the research overall: Collaborator samples came from the United States, Italy and Spain and covered acute and convalescent phases of COVID-19. Where HLA class I and class II types were available, the types were taken from metadata supplied by the sample provider, not from assay-based typing. Subjects who had been exposed to COVID-19, were actively infected with it, or had recovered from it provided the deeply sampled blood TCRbeta repertoires that made up the dataset. The prospective study material was composed of cDNA or gDNA derived from T cells, B-cell-depleted T cells, or PBMCs. Nearly every sample came with metadata listing a de-identified subject ID, COVID-19 status, age in years and sex. The samples were drawn from two sources: the first 160 participants of the ongoing ImmuneRACE study, and 1,254 subjects contributed by 6 global collaborators. The repertoires were released in a freely available public database meant as a resource for research on the immune response to SARS-CoV-2.

Regarding this clone: Which antigen it targets is not known. Base qualities were left out, and no much larger clone turns up one base away. This sample includes further DNA sequences coding for the same CDR3.

Participants in the prospective study were enrolled through a virtual design, were aged roughly 18 to 100 years, and lived in approximately 25 United States geographic areas. To assign participants to cohorts, the prospective study relied on clinical history that participants themselves reported in a screening survey and a study questionnaire. Recovered participants in ImmuneRACE Cohort 3 were defined by two consecutive negative NP/OP PCR tests, clearance by a healthcare professional, or resolution of symptoms. In the prospective study, whole blood, serum and a nasopharyngeal or oropharyngeal swab were collected from each participant by mobile phlebotomists. Participants in the prospective study had the option to provide additional blood draws and questionnaires over an approximately 2-month period. Blood samples from the prospective study were shipped frozen or at room temperature prior to DNA extraction.

TCRbeta CDR3 regions were amplified from genomic DNA using the immunoSEQ Assay, a bias-controlled multiplex PCR. The original methods were these. The number of nucleated cells in each sample was estimated by amplification of reference gene primers within the assay. To quantify the absolute abundance of each unique TCRbeta CDR3 rearrangement, sequence reads were collapsed and filtered. For each sample, productive Simpson clonality was calculated by taking the square root of Simpson's diversity index across productive rearrangements. This immuneACCESS table, as held by TCRdb, lists in-frame sequences with V and J called but not all clones. Of the missing ones, under half trace to an unresolved V gene in checked studies; the others have no known cause. The V and J calls and clone size were taken over from that table, and D and trimming were inferred from the DNA. This sample comprises more than 200,000 clones, around nine tenths of them detected only once. Clones ranked in the top ten supply approximately 4.2% of the sample.

Study-wide findings and limitations: The quantity of clinical and demographic metadata differed by source and by participant and was supplied without curation.

From the cysteine through the phenylalanine, the CDR3 covers 15 amino acids. The sequence is cut down to CDR3 DNA, 45 bases in frame from base 1. V lost 5 bases and J lost 2 bases; the stretch between them is 13 bases long. Per the germline V gene (reference sequence), LNHDA is the CDR1 and SQIVND is the CDR2. This TCR was sampled from a woman between 25 and 40 years old who had recovered from COVID-19. Rearrangement joined TRBV19 to TRBJ1-5; the D region possibly corresponds to TRBD1 (6 bases align). The sample comprised PBMCs or T cells enriched from blood (not recorded which). The DNA sequence is as follows: TGTGCCAGTAGTTCACCCAGGGGCCGCAATCAGCCCCAGCATTTT. Its coded protein is CASSSPRGRNQPQHF. Where the CDR3 stops, the reference TRBV19 and TRBJ1-5 genes take over; the full variable domain is DGGITQSPKYLFRKEGQNVTLSCEQNLNHDAMYWYRQDPGQGLRLIYYSQIVNDFQKGDIAEGYSVSREKKESFPLTVTSAQKNPTAFYLCASSSPRGRNQPQHFGDGTRLSIL.